This T cell receptor beta chain comes out of a study of graft-versus-host responses after intestinal transplantation. The length of the CDR3 is 14 residues. V was clipped by 6 bases and J by 0 bases, with 12 bases between them. Germline-derived CDR1 and CDR2 are MNHNS and SASEGT. Study-wide points: Researchers found GvH clones in recipient marrow, and some showed up first in ileum or blood.

As concerns this clone: The antigen is undetermined.

TCRdb's copy holds only in-frame clones and misses some; the assay was immunoSEQ multiplex PCR. Here the sample spans approximately 82,000 clones, 90% to 95% being singletons. The source of this sequence is a human donor who received an intestinal transplant. Sequences were derived from unstimulated CD4+ T cells sorted from spleen or lymph node cells, sampled before intestinal transplant. The chain is built from TRBV6-1 and TRBJ2-7; weak D call: TRBD1 (6 bases). CDR3 nucleotides: TGTGCCAGCAGGGTACAGGGTACCTCCTACGAGCAGTACTTC. Translated: CASRVQGTSYEQYF.